The clone carrying this T cell receptor (beta chain) was detected many times. Its antigen is unidentified. Germline V gives CDR1 ENHRY, CDR2 SYGVKD. Trimming cost V 5 bases and J 5 bases, with 15 bases left between them. CDR3 length equals 14 residues. This sample is part of a study of T cells in Graves' hyperthyroidism and ophthalmopathy. Study-level points and caveats: Most clonotypes expanded in thyroid above 0.001 were likewise present in blood.

TCR beta CDR3 sequences were amplified from RNA transcripts. Using the HTBI primer set, a first-round RT-PCR was run on the TCR CDR3. TCRdb used MiXCR to reprocess the multiplex PCR reads, holding one entry per CDR3 protein. The sample has roughly 260,000 distinct CDR3 sequences, roughly 15% seen once; the top ten hold 13%. Diagnosis relied on clinical symptoms, serum thyroxine and TRAb, thyroid ultrasound and orbital computed tomography. The sample of blood was obtained at first hyperthyroidism diagnosis (before any ophthalmopathy symptoms). The clonotype was recovered from a woman aged 40 to 50 with Graves' hyperthyroidism that later progressed to Graves' ophthalmopathy. V is TRBV10-3 and J is TRBJ2-5; D tentatively reads TRBD1 or TRBD2 (6 bases each). Material for sequencing was blood. CDR3 DNA: TGTGCCATCAGTTGGACAAGGGGGGAGGAGACCCAGTACTTC. Protein product: CAISWTRGEETQYF.